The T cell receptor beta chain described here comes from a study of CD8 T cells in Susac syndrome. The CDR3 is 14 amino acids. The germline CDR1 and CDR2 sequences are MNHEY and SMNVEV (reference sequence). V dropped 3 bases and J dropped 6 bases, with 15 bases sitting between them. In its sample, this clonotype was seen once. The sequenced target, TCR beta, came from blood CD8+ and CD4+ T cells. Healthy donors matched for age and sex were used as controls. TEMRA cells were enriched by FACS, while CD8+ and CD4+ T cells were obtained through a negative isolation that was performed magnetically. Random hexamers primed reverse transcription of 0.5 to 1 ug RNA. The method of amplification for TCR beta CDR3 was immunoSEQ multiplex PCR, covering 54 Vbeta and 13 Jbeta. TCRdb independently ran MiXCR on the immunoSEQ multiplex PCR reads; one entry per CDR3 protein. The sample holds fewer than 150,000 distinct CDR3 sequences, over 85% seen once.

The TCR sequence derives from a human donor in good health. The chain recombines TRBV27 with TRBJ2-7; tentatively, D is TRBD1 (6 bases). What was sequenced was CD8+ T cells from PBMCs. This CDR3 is CASSFQGSQGEQYF. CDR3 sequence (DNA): TGTGCCAGCAGTTTTCAGGGGAGTCAGGGCGAGCAGTACTTC.